The 7 T cell receptor beta chains below come from one sample, sequenced in a study of identical twins. TCRdb fed the 5' RACE reads into MiXCR, producing one record per CDR3 protein. This sample has approximately 500,000 distinct CDR3 sequences, with 15% found just once. This sample also belongs to another study, concerning yellow fever vaccine responses in identical twins.

Sequenced input: CD4+ T cells sorted from blood. The receptors were gathered from a woman aged 18 to 35 in good health.

In this sample, this clonotype turned up a few times. The chain carries TRBV5-1 and TRBJ2-1; TRBD2 matches at 10 bases. The length of the CDR3 is 18 residues. V was pared by 3 bases and J by 8 bases, with 17 bases of the junction left unmatched. Germline values: CDR1 SGHRS, CDR2 YFSETQ. CDR3 sequence: CASSSGLAGVSLMYEQFF. In nucleotides, the CDR3 is TGCGCCAGCAGCTCCGGTCTAGCGGGAGTTTCATTGATGTATGAGCAGTTCTTC.

The rearrangement uses TRBV9 and TRBJ2-5, with 7 bases identical to TRBD2. Losses at the gene ends were 2 bases for V and 3 bases for J; bases not matched to a gene: 10. Germline loops: CDR1 SGDLS, CDR2 YYNGEE. This CDR3 is 16 amino acids long. The CDR3 DNA reads TGTGCCAGCAGCGTGAGCCCCGGGGCGGGAGAAGAGACCCAGTACTTC. Translating it yields CASSVSPGAGEETQYF. Filled out from reference TRBV9 and TRBJ2-5, the complete variable domain reads DSGVTQTPKHLITATGQRVTLRCSPRSGDLSVYWYQQSLDQGLQFLIQYYNGEERAKGNILERFSAQQFPDLHSELNLSSLELGDSALYFCASSVSPGAGEETQYFGPGTRLLVL.

This chain joins TRBV28 and TRBJ1-2; TRBD1 aligns across 7 bases. Trimming removed 6 bases from V and 8 bases from J; junction bases left unmatched: 12. The germline V gene encodes CDR1 MDHEN and CDR2 SYDVKM. The length of the CDR3 is 14 residues. The CDR3 sequence is CASRWAVGGYGYTF. CDR3 in DNA: TGTGCCAGCAGATGGGCGGTAGGGGGCTACGGCTACACCTTC.

J is TRBJ2-4 and V is TRBV7-9, with a weak D call TRBD2 (6 bases). Trimming took off 5 bases at V and 11 bases at J, with 16 bases between the two ends. CDR1 is SEHNR and CDR2 is FQNEAQ in the germline V gene (reference sequence). The CDR3 sequence is 13 residues long. The CDR3 coding sequence is TGTGCCAGCAGCGATCAACCCGGGGGACTTCAGTACTTC. It codes for CASSDQPGGLQYF.

This clonotype appeared a few times. The chain joins TRBV6-5 to TRBJ2-1; no clear D gene. The CDR3 totals 15 residues. Germline-derived CDR1 and CDR2 are MNHEY and SVGAGI. Deletions cut 0 bases from V and 4 bases from J, with 10 bases between. CDR3 protein: CASSYSSGRYNEQFF. CDR3 DNA sequence: TGTGCCAGCAGTTACTCGAGTGGGCGGTACAATGAGCAGTTCTTC.

This clonotype has a handful of counts. The CDR3 spells CASSAGLSFYEQYF. DNA for the CDR3: TGTGCCAGCAGTGCAGGGCTATCCTTTTACGAGCAGTACTTC. The V and J genes are TRBV28 and TRBJ2-7, with a tentative D call TRBD1 (5 bases). Germline CDR1 MDHEN, CDR2 SYDVKM. The CDR3 is made up of 14 amino acids. Trimming removed 5 bases from V and 4 bases from J, with 15 bases in between.

This clonotype was counted between two and nine times. V is TRBV6-1 and J is TRBJ2-2; 8 positions match TRBD2. Germline V gives CDR1 MNHNS, CDR2 SASEGT. Unmatched junction bases numbered 9, after V lost 8 bases and J lost 1 base. The CDR3 has 16 residues. Here the CDR3 reads CASGGLAGRNTGELFF. The DNA for the CDR3 is TGTGCCAGCGGGGGGCTAGCGGGCCGGAACACCGGGGAGCTGTTTTTT.